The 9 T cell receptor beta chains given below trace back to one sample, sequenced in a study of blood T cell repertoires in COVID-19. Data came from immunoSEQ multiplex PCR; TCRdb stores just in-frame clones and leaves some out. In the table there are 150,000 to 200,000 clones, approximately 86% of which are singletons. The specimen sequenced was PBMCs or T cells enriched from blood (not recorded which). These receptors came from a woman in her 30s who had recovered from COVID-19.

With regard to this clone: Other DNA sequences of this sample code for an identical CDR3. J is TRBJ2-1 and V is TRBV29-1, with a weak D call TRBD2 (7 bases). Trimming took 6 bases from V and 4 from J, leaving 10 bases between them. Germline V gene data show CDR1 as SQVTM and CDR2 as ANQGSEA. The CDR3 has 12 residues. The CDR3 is CSVEGGYNEQFF. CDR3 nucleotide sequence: TGCAGCGTCGAGGGGGGGTACAATGAGCAGTTCTTC.

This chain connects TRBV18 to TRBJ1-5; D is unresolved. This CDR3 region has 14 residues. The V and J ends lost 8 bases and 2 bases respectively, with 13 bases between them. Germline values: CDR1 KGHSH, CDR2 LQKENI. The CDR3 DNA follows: TGTGCCAGCGCCCCGTATAGCGGCAATCAGCCCCAGCATTTT. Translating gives CASAPYSGNQPQHF.

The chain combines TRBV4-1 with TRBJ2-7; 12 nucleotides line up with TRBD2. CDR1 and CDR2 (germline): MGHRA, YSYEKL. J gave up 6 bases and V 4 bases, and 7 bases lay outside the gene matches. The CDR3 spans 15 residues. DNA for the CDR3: TGCGCCAGCAGCCCGACGCCTAGCGGGAGGGTCGAGCAGTACTTC. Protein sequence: CASSPTPSGRVEQYF.

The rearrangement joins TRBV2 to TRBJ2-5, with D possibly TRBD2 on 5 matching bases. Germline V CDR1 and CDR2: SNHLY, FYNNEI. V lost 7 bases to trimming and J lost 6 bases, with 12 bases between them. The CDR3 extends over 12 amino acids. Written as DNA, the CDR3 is TGTGCCAGCATTACCGCCGGGAAGACCCAGTACTTC. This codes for CASITAGKTQYF.

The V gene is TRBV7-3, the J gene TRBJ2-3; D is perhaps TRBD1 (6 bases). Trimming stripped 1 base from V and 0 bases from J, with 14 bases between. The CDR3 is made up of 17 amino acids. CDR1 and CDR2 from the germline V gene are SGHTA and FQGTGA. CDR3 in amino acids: CASSLIGGRVSTDTQYF. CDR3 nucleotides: TGTGCCAGCAGCTTAATTGGGGGCCGGGTTAGCACAGATACGCAGTATTTT.

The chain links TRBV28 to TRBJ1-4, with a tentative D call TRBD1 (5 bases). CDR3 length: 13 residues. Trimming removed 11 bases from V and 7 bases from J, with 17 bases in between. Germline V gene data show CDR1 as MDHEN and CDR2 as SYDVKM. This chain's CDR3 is CAGSQGDGEKLFF. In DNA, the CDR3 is TGTGCCGGCTCCCAGGGTGACGGTGAAAAACTGTTTTTT.

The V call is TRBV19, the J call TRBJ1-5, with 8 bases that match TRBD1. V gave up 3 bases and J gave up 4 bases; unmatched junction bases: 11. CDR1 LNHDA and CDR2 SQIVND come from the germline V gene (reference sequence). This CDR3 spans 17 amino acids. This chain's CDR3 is CASSIPLGGTGNQPQHF. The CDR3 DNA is TGTGCCAGTAGTATTCCCCTCGGAGGGACAGGTAATCAGCCCCAGCATTTT.

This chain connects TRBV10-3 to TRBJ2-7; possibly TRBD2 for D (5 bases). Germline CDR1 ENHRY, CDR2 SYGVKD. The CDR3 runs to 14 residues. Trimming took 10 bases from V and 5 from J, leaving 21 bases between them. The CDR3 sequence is CATKTPGSADEQYF. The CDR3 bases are TGTGCCACCAAGACGCCAGGTAGCGCCGACGAGCAGTACTTC.

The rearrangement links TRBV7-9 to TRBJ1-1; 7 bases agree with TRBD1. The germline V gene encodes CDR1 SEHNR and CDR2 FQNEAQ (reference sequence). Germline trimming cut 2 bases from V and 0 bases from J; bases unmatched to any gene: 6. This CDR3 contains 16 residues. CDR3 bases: TGTGCCAGCAGCTTAAGGGACAGAGACATGAACACTGAAGCTTTCTTT. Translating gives CASSLRDRDMNTEAFF.